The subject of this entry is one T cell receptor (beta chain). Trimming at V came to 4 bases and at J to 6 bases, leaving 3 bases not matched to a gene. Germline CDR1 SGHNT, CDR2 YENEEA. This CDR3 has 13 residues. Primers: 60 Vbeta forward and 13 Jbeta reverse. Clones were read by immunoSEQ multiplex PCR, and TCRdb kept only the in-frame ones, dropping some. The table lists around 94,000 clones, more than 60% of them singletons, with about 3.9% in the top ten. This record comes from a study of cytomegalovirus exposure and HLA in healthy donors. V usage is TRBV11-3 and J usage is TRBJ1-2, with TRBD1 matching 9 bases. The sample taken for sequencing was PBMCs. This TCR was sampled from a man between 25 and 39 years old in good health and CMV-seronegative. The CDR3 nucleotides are TGTGCCAGCAGCTCGACAGGGGGGGATGGCTACACCTTC. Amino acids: CASSSTGGDGYTF.